This entry concerns a single TCR beta chain. Assay: immunoSEQ multiplex PCR; the TCRdb copy retains only in-frame clones and omits some. The sample contains 240,000 or so clones, about four fifths of which appear only once. This sample stems from a study of blood T cell repertoires in COVID-19. Overall study context: Whether acute or convalescent, the COVID-19 samples came from the United States, Italy and Spain.

Germline CDR1 is SGHDN and CDR2 is FVKESK. The CDR3 is 16 amino acids. The ends lost 4 bases at V and 5 bases at J; junction bases unmatched: 11. The source is a woman aged 18-29 years with acute or convalescent COVID-19. Sequenced sample: peripheral blood. V usage is TRBV14 and J usage is TRBJ2-7; TRBD1 matches at 10 bases. The chain's CDR3 is CASSPDRTGGPDEQYF. CDR3 DNA sequence: TGTGCCAGCAGCCCAGATCGGACAGGGGGGCCGGACGAGCAGTACTTC.